This is a list of T cell receptor beta chains from one sample in a study of control samples from healthy donors and cancer patients. Clones were read by immunoSEQ multiplex PCR, and TCRdb kept only the in-frame ones, dropping some. The data show fewer than 70,000 clones, approximately 84% seen once. Input material: PBMCs. These TCRs come from a woman in her fifties or sixties with lung cancer. The CDR3 runs from the conserved cysteine through the conserved F or W. D genes are given only for firm matches. A row's size may be missing; if present it is once, few, many or a size class.

>once|TRBD2|TRBJ2-1|17|TRBV7-8
CASSWGLVIGSYNEQFF
TGTGCCAGCAGCTGGGGACTAGTTATTGGGTCCTACAATGAGCAGTTCTTC
>-|-|TRBJ1-5|13|TRBV18
CASSLQGDQPQHF
TGTGCCAGCTCACTACAGGGTGATCAGCCCCAGCATTTT
>-|-|TRBJ1-5|14|TRBV5-5
CASSLLAGLEPQHF
TGTGCCAGCAGCTTGTTGGCGGGTTTGGAGCCCCAGCATTTT
>-|TRBD2|TRBJ2-3|15|TRBV5-1
CASSFVAGAGDTQYF
TGCGCCAGCAGCTTCGTAGCGGGGGCGGGAGATACGCAGTATTTT
>once|TRBD1|TRBJ1-1|16|TRBV7-9
CASSLYTGTANTEAFF
TGTGCCAGCAGCTTATACACCGGGACAGCGAACACTGAAGCTTTCTTT
>few|-|TRBJ1-1|12|TRBV24-1
CATSDPWGEAFF
TGTGCCACCAGTGACCCTTGGGGTGAAGCTTTCTTT
>-|-|TRBJ1-4|15|TRBV11-2
CASSPGGQSNEKLFF
TGTGCCAGCAGCCCAGGTGGACAGTCTAATGAAAAACTGTTTTTT
>-|-|TRBJ2-7|13|TRBV7-9
CASSLGATYEQYF
TGTGCCAGCAGCTTAGGGGCAACCTACGAGCAGTACTTC
>few|-|TRBJ2-2|17|TRBV9
CASSLLPGAGTTGELFF
TGTGCCAGCAGCCTTCTCCCCGGGGCAGGGACCACCGGGGAGCTGTTTTTT
>-|-|TRBJ1-2|14|TRBV2
CASSRDFGSDGYTF
TGTGCCAGCAGTAGGGACTTTGGTTCGGATGGCTACACCTTC
>-|-|TRBJ1-1|16|TRBV4-3
CASSQDPAGRNTEAFF
TGCGCCAGCAGCCAAGATCCTGCAGGGAGGAACACTGAAGCTTTCTTT
>-|-|TRBJ1-1|11|TRBV2
CASRRNTEAFF
TGTGCCAGCAGGCGTAACACTGAAGCTTTCTTT
>once|TRBD1|TRBJ2-7|15|TRBV5-1
CASSLGGQGPNEQYF
TGCGCCAGCAGCTTGGGGGGACAGGGTCCCAACGAGCAGTACTTC
>-|-|TRBJ1-1|13|TRBV4-3
CASGPGRDTEAFF
TGCGCCAGCGGGCCGGGCAGGGACACTGAAGCTTTCTTT
>-|TRBD1|TRBJ2-1|13|TRBV10-3
CAISRQGSDEQFF
TGTGCCATCAGCAGACAGGGGTCGGATGAGCAGTTCTTC
>-|-|TRBJ1-1|14|TRBV4-3
CASSQGHSNTEAFF
TGCGCCAGCAGCCAAGGACACTCGAACACTGAAGCTTTCTTT
>once|-|TRBJ1-6|15|TRBV2
CASKPGGGVNSPLHF
TGTGCCAGCAAACCCGGGGGAGGGGTTAATTCACCCCTCCACTTT
>-|TRBD2|TRBJ2-3|16|TRBV4-2
CASSQELAGGTDTQYF
TGTGCCAGCAGCCAAGAGTTAGCGGGGGGCACAGATACGCAGTATTTT
>once|-|TRBJ1-1|13|TRBV29-1
CSVGNREGTEAFF
TGCAGCGTTGGAAACAGGGAGGGCACTGAAGCTTTCTTT
>-|-|TRBJ1-2|14|TRBV3-1/TRBV3-2
CASSQEGVNYGYTF
TGTGCCAGCAGCCAAGAAGGGGTTAACTATGGCTACACCTTC
>many|-|TRBJ2-2|16|TRBV5-4
CASSLGGRTNTGELFF
TGTGCCAGCAGCTTGGGAGGGAGAACGAACACCGGGGAGCTGTTTTTT
>few|TRBD2|TRBJ2-7|15|TRBV28
CASSSLAGGPPEQYF
TGTGCCAGCAGTTCCCTGGCGGGGGGACCCCCCGAGCAGTACTTC
>once|-|TRBJ2-1|17|TRBV28
CASSLFFLAGLYNEQFF
TGTGCCAGCAGTTTATTCTTCTTGGCAGGGCTCTACAATGAGCAGTTCTTC
>-|TRBD1|TRBJ2-5|14|TRBV7-2
CASRRQGGVETQYF
TGTGCCAGCAGGAGACAGGGGGGGGTAGAGACCCAGTACTTC
>-|-|TRBJ1-1|18|TRBV30
CAWSVRATSWKENTEAFF
TGTGCCTGGAGTGTACGGGCTACGTCTTGGAAGGAGAACACTGAAGCTTTCTTT
>-|-|TRBJ2-1|14|TRBV6-5
CASEMAVSYNEQFF
TGTGCCAGCGAAATGGCTGTTTCCTACAATGAGCAGTTCTTC
>-|TRBD1|TRBJ1-2|15|TRBV27
CASRPGTGPEGGYTF
TGTGCCAGCCGCCCCGGGACAGGGCCTGAGGGGGGCTACACCTTC
>-|-|TRBJ2-6|14|TRBV19
CASSIGSGANVLTF
TGTGCCAGTAGTATAGGGTCTGGGGCCAACGTCCTGACTTTC
>-|TRBD1|TRBJ1-2|16|TRBV5-5
CASSHGTGRSGYGYTF
TGTGCCAGCAGCCACGGGACAGGGCGTTCTGGCTATGGCTACACCTTC
>-|-|TRBJ1-2|14|TRBV24-1
CATSDPNPRSGYTF
TGTGCCACCAGTGATCCGAACCCGCGAAGTGGCTACACCTTC
>-|-|TRBJ1-6|14|TRBV7-9
CASSLGGFNSPLHF
TGTGCCAGCAGCTTAGGAGGCTTTAATTCACCCCTCCACTTT
>-|-|TRBJ1-3|17|TRBV21-1
CASSNLPLIRAGNTIYF
TGTGCCAGCAGCAACCTACCGTTAATTAGGGCCGGAAACACCATATATTTT